The following is a TCR beta chain sequence with its context. TCRdb recomputed calls from the 5' RACE reads with MiXCR, one row per CDR3 protein. There are around 420,000 distinct CDR3 sequences in the sample; approximately 24% occur only once, and roughly 8.7% lies in the top ten. The record originates from a study of T-cell memory formation after mild COVID-19. Material: PBMCs or a T cell subset sorted from them (not recorded which). The source is an adult woman who had mild COVID-19 (a few samples of this study predate the infection). Cell type and time point are not known.

The CDR3 loop reads CATSLDGYEQYF. The CDR3 DNA follows: TGTGCCACCAGCCTAGACGGGTACGAGCAGTACTTC. The rearrangement links TRBV15 to TRBJ2-7; D unresolved. Per the germline V gene, CDR1 is LNHNV and CDR2 is YYDKDF (reference sequence). V shed 5 bases and J shed 4 bases, with 9 bases lying between them. The CDR3 spans 12 residues.